Reported below is one TCR beta chain. Here immunoSEQ multiplex PCR was the method, and the copy in TCRdb shows in-frame clones only, minus some. The data hold more than 250,000 clones, with 80% to 90% observed a single time. This CDR3 is 16 amino acids long. V was cut by 7 bases and J by 0 bases, with 18 bases left in between. Germline CDR1 reads SGHAT; CDR2 reads FQDESV (reference sequence). The entry originates in a study of blood T cell repertoires in COVID-19. Turning to the study itself: Samples of COVID-19 (acute and convalescent) were obtained from the United States, Italy and Spain.

This sequence joins TRBV11-1 and TRBJ1-2; D might be TRBD1 (6 bases). The TCR comes from a man aged 30 to 45 who had recovered from COVID-19. Sequencing was done on a sample of PBMCs or T cells enriched from blood (not recorded which). In DNA form, the CDR3 reads TGTGCCAGCACCTGGGGGCCGGACATGCCTAACTATGGCTACACCTTC. Translation gives CASTWGPDMPNYGYTF.